This TCR beta chain was sequenced for a study of blood T cell repertoires in COVID-19. Study background: Italy, Spain and the United States were the sources of the convalescent and acute COVID-19 samples. The analysed material was cDNA or gDNA that came from T cells, B-cell-depleted T cells, or PBMCs.

How the authors handled the data: Amplification with reference gene primers provided the estimates of nucleated cell counts. The method was immunoSEQ multiplex PCR; TCRdb's version includes in-frame clones alone and lacks a portion of them. The D gene and trimming were derived from the DNA, and the V and J assignments and clone size from that table. The table records about 180,000 clones, roughly 86% of them present only once. The CDR3 sequence is 11 residues long. The germline V gene encodes CDR1 SQVTM and CDR2 ANQGSEA. The germline V and J ends were trimmed by 3 bases and 13 bases, with 13 bases remaining between them.

The specimen was peripheral blood. This clonotype originated in a man aged 40-49 years with active or convalescent COVID-19. This rearrangement joins TRBV29-1 to TRBJ2-1, with D possibly matching TRBD2 (5 bases). The CDR3 DNA reads TGCAGCGTTGAGCGGGCCACCGCCCAGTTCTTC. Encoded protein: CSVERATAQFF.